This paragraph covers one T cell receptor (beta chain) sequence. The data stem from a study of control samples from healthy donors and cancer patients. Profiled with immunoSEQ multiplex PCR; TCRdb holds only in-frame clones, not every one. The data contain approximately 150,000 clones, about 94% of them singletons. Trimming removed 3 bases from V and 2 bases from J; junction bases left unmatched: 1. This CDR3 region has 15 residues. The germline V gene has CDR1 LNHNV and CDR2 YYDKDF (reference sequence). Sequenced input: blood. The origin of this receptor is a woman under 40 in good health. The V call is TRBV15, the J call TRBJ1-4; 9 bases agree with TRBD1. CDR3: CATSRGTGTNEKLFF. As DNA, the CDR3 is TGTGCCACCAGCAGGGGGACAGGGACTAATGAAAAACTGTTTTTT.